This T cell receptor (beta chain) was obtained from a study of CD8+ T cells in alopecia areata. Study findings and constraints: More clonal than normal scalp was lesional scalp, particularly alopecia totalis/universalis.

Of note for this clone: The antigen remains undetermined.

The sequencing template was cDNA reverse transcribed from extracted RNA. TCRdb's copy holds only in-frame clones and misses some; the assay was immunoSEQ multiplex PCR. Counted here are under 65,000 clones, roughly 45% occurring once; the ten biggest clones make up roughly 51%. PBMCs served as the source from which CD4+ and CD8+ T cells were sorted. Material for sequencing was NKG2D-low CD8+ T cells sorted from blood. The source of this sequence is a human donor with alopecia areata.

DNA for the CDR3: TGCGCCAGCAGCTTGATGGGGTCCTCCTACGAGCAGTACTTC. This sequence encodes CASSLMGSSYEQYF. This chain links TRBV5-1 with TRBJ2-7; no clear D. Germline V gene data show CDR1 as SGHRS and CDR2 as YFSETQ. The CDR3 length is 14 residues. Trimming took off 1 base at V and 0 bases at J, with 8 bases between the two ends.